Listed below are T cell receptor beta chains from one sample, sequenced in a study of OX40 agonist ivuxolimab in advanced cancers. The protocol was immunoSEQ multiplex PCR, while the TCRdb copy is restricted to in-frame clones and leaves out a portion. The sample contains approximately 100,000 clones, just over 90% of which appear only once. The sequences come from CD4+ or CD8+ T cells sorted from blood, collected in a trial of the OX40 agonist ivuxolimab. These receptor sequences come from an adult with an advanced solid tumor such as melanoma, head and neck, liver or kidney cancer. The CDR3 runs from the conserved cysteine through the conserved F or W. Fields, in order: V gene, D gene, J gene, clone size, CDR3 DNA, CDR3 protein. A D gene is named only where the DNA matches it firmly. Expanded clones are given a class, and other clones once, few, many or no size at all.

TRBV7-2	NA	TRBJ2-2	NA	TGTGCCAGCAGCTTGATGATTACCGCCGGGGAGCTGTTTTTT	CASSLMITAGELFF
TRBV6-6	TRBD1	TRBJ2-5	NA	TGTGCCAGCAAGGGGGCTGGAGAGACCCAGTACTTC	CASKGAGETQYF
TRBV30	NA	TRBJ2-7	NA	TGTGCCTGGAGTACCTTCGGGGGAACTGCCTACGAGCAGTACTTC	CAWSTFGGTAYEQYF
TRBV27	NA	TRBJ2-3	once	TGTGCCAGCACCCGCGGTCTTAGCACAGATACGCAGTATTTT	CASTRGLSTDTQYF
TRBV6-5	NA	TRBJ1-4	once	TGTGCCAGCAGTTCCGGCGGGGCAACTAATGAAAAACTGTTTTTT	CASSSGGATNEKLFF
TRBV28	NA	TRBJ1-1	NA	TGTGCCAGCAGGATCGGTGGGGCAACGATGAACACTGAAGCTTTCTTT	CASRIGGATMNTEAFF
TRBV10-3	TRBD2	TRBJ2-1	once	TGTGCCATCAGGGGGACTAGCGGGAGGATCAATGAGCAGTTCTTC	CAIRGTSGRINEQFF
TRBV2	NA	TRBJ1-2	NA	TGTGCCAGCAGTTACGGGTCTAACTATGGCTACACCTTC	CASSYGSNYGYTF
TRBV27	TRBD2	TRBJ2-7	NA	TGTGCCAGCAGTTCTGGAGCGGGAAGCCACTACGAGCAGTACTTC	CASSSGAGSHYEQYF
TRBV28	NA	TRBJ1-1	once	TGTGCCAGCAGGCCATCCGACAACACTGAAGCTTTCTTT	CASRPSDNTEAFF
TRBV5-6	NA	TRBJ2-2	NA	TGTGCCAGCAGCTTTGGGGGCGCGGGCACCGGGGAGCTGTTTTTT	CASSFGGAGTGELFF
TRBV14	NA	TRBJ1-2	NA	TGTGCCAGCAGCCAAGATAGGGCCAGGCGGTCTGGCTACACCTTC	CASSQDRARRSGYTF
TRBV13	NA	TRBJ2-7	NA	TGTGCCAGCAGCTCCAGGCGGGTTAGCTCCTACGAGCAGTACTTC	CASSSRRVSSYEQYF
TRBV7-8	TRBD2	TRBJ2-1	NA	TGTGCCAGCAGCTTAGCCCGGACTAGCGGGAGTAGGGGCTACAATGAGCAGTTCTTC	CASSLARTSGSRGYNEQFF
TRBV4-3	NA	TRBJ2-2	NA	TGCGCCAGCAGCCAAGAACCGACTGATACCGGGGAGCTGTTTTTT	CASSQEPTDTGELFF
TRBV4-3	TRBD1	TRBJ1-4	NA	TGCGCCAGCAGCCAAGACCGACAGGGACAAAATGAAAAACTGTTTTTT	CASSQDRQGQNEKLFF
TRBV5-4	NA	TRBJ2-1	NA	TGTGCCAGCAGCTTGGCCAGGGGGGACAATGAGCAGTTCTTC	CASSLARGDNEQFF
TRBV27	TRBD1	TRBJ1-5	NA	TGTGCCAGCAGTTTCGGACAGGGAGGTCAGCCCCAGCATTTT	CASSFGQGGQPQHF
TRBV5-4	NA	TRBJ1-4	NA	TGTGCCAGCAGCCTCGGGGGGGATCAAGAAAAACTGTTTTTT	CASSLGGDQEKLFF
TRBV12-5	NA	TRBJ2-2	once	TGTGCTAGTGGTTTGGACACCGGGGAGCTGTTTTTT	CASGLDTGELFF
TRBV10-3	TRBD1	TRBJ2-7	NA	TGTGCCATCAGGGGGACAGGTGGCTACGAGCAGTACTTC	CAIRGTGGYEQYF
TRBV7-9	TRBD1	TRBJ2-3	NA	TGTGCCAGCAGCCCGGGACAGGGGGTCGCAGATACGCAGTATTTT	CASSPGQGVADTQYF
TRBV4-2	TRBD2	TRBJ2-3	NA	TGTGCCAGCAGCCAAGGGACTAGCGTCTATACGCAGTATTTT	CASSQGTSVYTQYF
TRBV6-1	NA	TRBJ1-4	NA	TGTGCCAGCAGTGGCGGCATTTCAACTAATGAAAAACTGTTTTTT	CASSGGISTNEKLFF
TRBV7-2	NA	TRBJ1-3	NA	TGTGCCAGCAGCTTGGGGGGCACCTCAGTGGGAAACACCATATATTTT	CASSLGGTSVGNTIYF
TRBV7-9	TRBD2	TRBJ2-3	NA	TGTGCCAGCAGCCCAGGGACTAGCGGGGACATTAGCACAGATACGCAGTATTTT	CASSPGTSGDISTDTQYF
TRBV2	NA	TRBJ2-7	NA	TGTGCCAGCAGACCAAGTTCCGGGACGGAGAGAGCCTACGAGCAGTACTTC	CASRPSSGTERAYEQYF
TRBV5-6	TRBD1	TRBJ2-5	NA	TGTGCCAGCAGCTTCTACCGGACAGGGGGGACGGAGACCCAGTACTTC	CASSFYRTGGTETQYF
TRBV4-1	NA	TRBJ2-5	NA	TGCGCCAGCAGCCAACAGCAGGGGTTGCCCCAGTACTTC	CASSQQQGLPQYF
TRBV7-2	NA	TRBJ2-3	NA	TGTGCCAGCAGCTTTGACCTAGCAGATACGCAGTATTTT	CASSFDLADTQYF
TRBV27	NA	TRBJ1-1	NA	TGTGCCAGCAGTCCCGGGACTTTTCCGTACACTGAAGCTTTCTTT	CASSPGTFPYTEAFF
TRBV5-1	NA	TRBJ1-2	NA	TGCGCCAGCAGCTTCGACAGAGCTAACTATGGCTACACCTTC	CASSFDRANYGYTF
TRBV4-2	TRBD2	TRBJ2-2	few	TGTGCCAGCAGCCAAGGAGGCATAGCGGGGAACACCGGGGAGCTGTTTTTT	CASSQGGIAGNTGELFF
TRBV19	TRBD1	TRBJ1-1	NA	TGTGCCAGTAGCATCCAGGGACAGGGTGTTTTCTTT	CASSIQGQGVFF
TRBV7-8	NA	TRBJ2-7	NA	TGTGCCAGCAGCCAAGAACAGGGATCCTACGAGCAGTACTTC	CASSQEQGSYEQYF
TRBV11-2	NA	TRBJ2-2	NA	TGTGCCAGCAGCTTGGGGTTCACCGGGGAGCTGTTTTTT	CASSLGFTGELFF
TRBV19	NA	TRBJ2-7	NA	TGTGCCAGTAGTATGCTAGCACAGGGTCTCTACGAGCAGTACTTC	CASSMLAQGLYEQYF